Sequencing of this T cell receptor beta chain was carried out in a study of T-cell memory formation after mild COVID-19 (dated by TCRdb to the early 2020s). Looking at the study overall: Most TCR sequence clusters were specific to one of the two donors. T-cell clones expanding and contracting after mild COVID-19 in two donors were tracked by longitudinal TCRalpha and TCRbeta repertoire sequencing. Two young, previously healthy adult volunteers, one female and one male, were included in the cohort.

Inclusive of the bounding cysteine and phenylalanine, the CDR3 is 14 residues long. Only CDR3 DNA is held: 42 bases, read in frame from base 1. CDR1 and CDR2, looked up from the germline V gene (reference sequence), are DFQATT and SNEGSKA. The V end loses 0 bases and the J end loses 5 bases, and a stretch of 12 bases separates them. Here is what the overall study found, with its caveats: Balanced CD4/CD8 phenotypes were observed for clones contracting from day 15 to 85, whereas a bias towards CD4+ was observed for a second wave of clones expanding from day 15 to 37. SARS-CoV-2 specificity of the second-wave clones peaking on day 37 was not confirmed. Some responding clones were found in pre-infection memory, which suggests that pre-existing cross-reactive memory T cells took part in the SARS-CoV-2 response. Only a couple of mild cases were covered by the study, and larger cohorts that include severe cases with pre-infection samples were considered necessary. Contracting CD4+ clones were found mainly in CM and EM memory subsets, while CD8+ clones were enriched in EMRA.

Sequenced on an Illumina NovaSeq 6000. TCRalpha and TCRbeta cDNA libraries were constructed by 5'RACE with constant-segment primers, with sample barcodes and unique molecular identifiers being introduced. RNA was extracted from every sample with Trizol reagent. Amplification of the libraries took two PCR steps, and the second step added a second sample barcode plus Illumina TruSeq adapters. The libraries were sequenced on an Illumina NovaSeq using 2 x 150 bp paired-end reads. The source study handled its data this way. Demultiplexing of reads and collapsing into UMI-guided consensus sequences were performed with migec v1.2.7. With mixcr v2.1.11, UMI consensuses were aligned to TRA and TRB V and J templates and assembled into clonotypes. Expanded or contracted clonotypes were those called significant by both edgeR and NoisET, with noise models trained on biological replicates. For edgeR calls, the cutoffs were a false discovery rate-adjusted p below 0.01 and a log2 fold-change threshold of 1. As an exploratory analysis of dynamics, max-normalized trajectories of the 1000 most abundant clonotypes were examined by PCA with hierarchical clustering. Separately sequenced CD4+ and CD8+ repertoires were used to assign a CD4 or CD8 phenotype to each responding clone. TCRdb reprocessing: public reads trimmed at Q25 with fastp, clones called with MiXCR, in-frame beta chains kept. Each entry is one CDR3 protein sequence, shown with its most common DNA and genes. These V and J calls rely on TCRdb rather than the paper's analysis. In all, the sample holds more than 300,000 distinct CDR3 sequences, and over 11% of those were seen once. Around a fifth of the sample is taken by the ten largest.

Comments on this clonotype: Its antigen target is currently unknown. The record has no base qualities; no much larger clone is one base away.

Ficoll-Paque density gradient centrifugation was the method used to isolate PBMCs. The TCR originated in a man aged 18 to 29 who had mild COVID-19 (a few samples of this study predate the infection). The sample titles of this study are shuffled in the database, so cell type and time point are left out; the donor was told from shared clones. The chain is assembled from TRBV20-1 and TRBJ2-3; D gene: possibly TRBD2, on 5 matching bases. The sample was PBMCs or a T cell subset sorted from them (not recorded which). The CDR3 protein sequence reads: CSARDQISGDTQYF. The bases read TGCAGTGCTAGAGACCAAATCAGCGGAGATACGCAGTATTTT.